Below, 13 T cell receptor beta chains from the same sample are listed, as sequenced in a study of CXCR3-negative and CXCR3-positive naive CD8 T cells. Each TRB cDNA library was prepared by 5' RACE (with UMI labels). TCRdb re-called the 5' RACE reads and catalogs CDR3 proteins one per entry, DNA excluded. The table lists about 5,900 distinct CDR3 sequences. Input material: naive CXCR3- CD8+ T cells from blood. Sample subset: CD45RO-CCR7+CD27+CD95- naive CD8+ T cells lacking CXCR3 (TNR3-). Receptor source: a human donor in good health. Some clones in this sample may be carry-over from other donors' samples.

This clonotype is medium-sized by frequency. The genes are TRBV7-2 and TRBJ2-1; the TRBD1 assignment by TCRdb is unverifiable without DNA. Germline assignment: CDR1 SGHTA and CDR2 FQGNSA. This CDR3 is 14 amino acids long. CDR3 sequence: CASSLGTQYNEQFF.

Judged by frequency, this clonotype is medium-sized. The chain combines TRBV29-1 with TRBJ2-7; with no DNA, the TCRdb D assignment of TRBD1 cannot be verified. Germline CDR1 is SQVTM and CDR2 is ANQGSEA. The CDR3 totals 13 residues. CDR3: CSVAPDNSYEQYF.

Judged by frequency, this clonotype is medium-sized (0.01 to 0.1%). V is TRBV10-3 and J is TRBJ2-6. Germline V gene data show CDR1 as ENHRY and CDR2 as SYGVKD. The CDR3 has 15 residues. CDR3 region: CAISEERSGANVLTF.

The chain is built from TRBV10-3 and TRBJ1-4. The V gene's germline CDR1 is ENHRY and CDR2 SYGVKD. The CDR3 has 11 amino acids. The CDR3 reads CAIPPDEKLFF.

This clonotype is deemed medium-sized by its frequency. The chain has TRBV29-1 and TRBJ2-3; TCRdb proposes TRBD2, but this gene call is untestable without DNA. CDR1 and CDR2 from the germline V gene are SQVTM and ANQGSEA. CDR3 size: 15 residues. The CDR3 here is CSVEVGGRTTDTQYF.

By frequency, this clonotype registers medium-sized. The gene calls are TRBV4-1 and TRBJ1-2; TCRdb's D gene call, TRBD1, goes unchecked for lack of DNA. The CDR3 length is 15 residues. Per germline, CDR1 MGHRA and CDR2 YSYEKL. The CDR3 sequence: CASSQDGTGADGYTF.

The rearrangement links TRBV10-3 to TRBJ2-7; TCRdb picks TRBD2, but there is no DNA to check that call. Germline CDR1 is ENHRY and CDR2 is SYGVKD. This CDR3 is built from 17 residues. CDR3: CAISESDERARAYEQYF.

Judged by frequency, this clonotype is medium-sized (0.01 to 0.1%). This chain connects TRBV25-1 to TRBJ1-5. The CDR3 covers 14 residues. CDR1 and CDR2 from the germline V gene are MGHDK and SYGVNS. The CDR3: CASSEYSGPGPQHF.

Considering frequency, this clonotype is medium-sized. The genes are TRBV29-1 and TRBJ2-7; TCRdb proposes TRBD1, but this gene call is untestable without DNA. The V gene's germline CDR1 is SQVTM and CDR2 ANQGSEA. This CDR3 comprises 15 residues. CDR3 region: CSVAGDTPRTYEQYF.

This clonotype ranks as medium-sized (0.01 to 0.1%) in terms of frequency. The V gene is TRBV12-3 or TRBV12-4, the J gene TRBJ1-2; lacking DNA, the TRBD1 call made by TCRdb goes unchecked. The CDR3 consists of 14 residues. The CDR3: CASSSTGPGYGYTF.

CDR3 protein: CASSRTGHSPLLDEQFF. The V gene is TRBV19, the J gene TRBJ2-1; TCRdb reports TRBD1, a call that lacks DNA to check it against. The CDR3 extends over 17 amino acids. CDR1 and CDR2 from the germline V gene are LNHDA and SQIVND (reference sequence).

This clonotype is labeled medium-sized based on frequency. CDR3 sequence reads: CSVTDRDATEAFF. The chain is built from TRBV29-1 and TRBJ1-1; TCRdb selects TRBD1, and the lack of DNA leaves this call unchecked. The CDR3 is made up of 13 amino acids. Germline lookup yields CDR1 SQVTM and CDR2 ANQGSEA.

This sequence joins TRBV7-3 and TRBJ1-1. Germline V lookup: CDR1 SGHTA, CDR2 FQGTGA. The CDR3 contains 13 residues. CDR3 sequence reads: CASSLQHGTEAFF.